This T cell receptor beta chain derives from a study of T cells after yellow fever vaccination. The study's findings and limits: FACS-sorted repertoires might harbor abundant contaminating clonotypes from the bulk population. Peaking on day 5 versus 15, the secondary response was faster but weaker. Post-booster repertoires contained most primary-vaccination clones again (around 97% CD4, 88% CD8).

Template switching by 5'RACE produced TCR cDNA, adding a universal primer site and UMIs. TCRdb fed the 5' RACE reads into MiXCR, producing one record per CDR3 protein. The sample has 620,000 or so distinct CDR3 sequences; approximately 16% are singletons. The CDR3 spans 15 residues. CDR1 and CDR2 (germline): SGHVS, FQNEAQ. The V and J ends lost 2 bases and 4 bases, in that order; junction bases with no gene match: 4. This clonotype was detected many times. What it binds is not known. This chain uses TRBV7-8 with TRBJ1-4; 7 bases agree with TRBD1. The clonotype originates from a man between 18 and 29 years old who received the YFV17D yellow fever vaccine. This specimen was PBMCs, taken about 5 days after the first yellow fever vaccination. Here the CDR3 DNA reads TGTGCCAGCAGCTTAATGGGACAGTTTAATGAAAAACTGTTTTTT. Translation gives CASSLMGQFNEKLFF. The whole variable domain, filled in from reference TRBV7-8 and TRBJ1-4, reads GAGVSQSPRYKVAKRGQDVALRCDPISGHVSLFWYQQALGQGPEFLTYFQNEAQLDKSGLPSDRFFAERPEGSVSTLKIQRTQQEDSAVYLCASSLMGQFNEKLFFGSGTQLSVL.